Sequencing of this TCR beta chain was carried out in a study of T-cell reconstitution after alpha-beta-depleted transplantation in children. Preparing the TCRbeta library involved the use of unique molecular identifiers. TCRdb itself ran the PCR reads through MiXCR, one entry per CDR3 protein. Of some 600,000 distinct CDR3 sequences listed, over 15% are singletons. The table lists this clonotype with a few counts. The CDR3 runs 13 residues. The germline gives CDR1 SGHDN, CDR2 FVKESK. With 2 bases removed from V and 5 bases from J, the gap between germline ends came to 9 bases. The chain joins TRBV14 to TRBJ2-5; D not certain. The source material was PBMCs from the stem cell graft donor, sampled from the stem cell graft. The clonotype originates from a human donor who donated a stem cell graft to a child with acute myeloid leukemia. The CDR3: CASSQLGMETQYF. For the CDR3, the DNA is TGTGCCAGCAGCCAACTGGGAATGGAGACCCAGTACTTC.